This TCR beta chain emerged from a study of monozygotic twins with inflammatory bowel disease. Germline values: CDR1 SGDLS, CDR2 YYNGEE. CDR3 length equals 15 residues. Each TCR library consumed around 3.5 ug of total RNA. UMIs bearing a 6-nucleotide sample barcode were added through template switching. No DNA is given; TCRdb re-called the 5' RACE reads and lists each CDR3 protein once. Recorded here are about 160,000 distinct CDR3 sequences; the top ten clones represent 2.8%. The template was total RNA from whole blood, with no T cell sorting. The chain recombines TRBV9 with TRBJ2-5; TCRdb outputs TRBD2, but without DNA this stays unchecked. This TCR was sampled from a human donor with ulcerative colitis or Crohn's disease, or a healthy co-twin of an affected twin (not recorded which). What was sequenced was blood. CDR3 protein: CASSVGTSDQETQYF. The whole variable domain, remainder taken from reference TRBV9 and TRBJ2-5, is DSGVTQTPKHLITATGQRVTLRCSPRSGDLSVYWYQQSLDQGLQFLIQYYNGEERAKGNILERFSAQQFPDLHSELNLSSLELGDSALYFCASSVGTSDQETQYFGPGTRLLVL.